A selection of T cell receptor beta chains follows, all from one sample in a study of CD8 T cells in ankylosing spondylitis. TCRdb analysed the 5' RACE reads with MiXCR anew, one entry per CDR3 protein. The profile shows roughly 230,000 distinct CDR3 sequences, over 15% of them singletons. Sequences were obtained from blood, either unsorted or a sorted T cell fraction (not recorded which). These receptors all stem from a male donor with ankylosing spondylitis or in good health (not recorded which). CDR3s include the opening cysteine and the closing phenylalanine or tryptophan. Fields, in order: J gene, V gene, clone size, D gene, CDR3 DNA, CDR3 protein. D genes are given only for firm matches. Size tells how often a clone was seen (once, few, many) or the class of an expanded clone, and some rows leave it out.

TRBJ2-1 | TRBV25-1 | NA | NA | TGTGCCAGCAGTGAGAGGGGGGTTTACGATGAGCAGTTCTTC | CASSERGVYDEQFF
TRBJ2-7 | TRBV7-2 | NA | TRBD2 | TGTGCCAGCAGCTTAGCGGCGGGAGGGCCCTACGAGCAGTACTTC | CASSLAAGGPYEQYF
TRBJ2-5 | TRBV7-8 | once | TRBD1 | TGTGCCAGCATCCTCGCTGGGACAGGGATACAAGAGACCCAGTACTTC | CASILAGTGIQETQYF
TRBJ2-1 | TRBV5-5 | NA | NA | TGTGCCAGCAACCGAGAGGGGACCCTCTTCAATGAGCAGTTCTTC | CASNREGTLFNEQFF
TRBJ2-2 | TRBV4-1 | NA | TRBD2 | TGCGCCAGCAGCCAAGGGGGACTAGCGGGAAGTAGGCCCGGGGAGCTGTTTTTT | CASSQGGLAGSRPGELFF
TRBJ2-2 | TRBV11-2 | NA | TRBD2 | TGTGCCAGCAGTTCCCCAGCGGGAGTCCCCGGGGAGCTGTTTTTT | CASSSPAGVPGELFF
TRBJ2-7 | TRBV29-1 | few | TRBD1 | TGCAGCGTTGAAACCACAGGGGAAACCTACGAGCAGTACTTC | CSVETTGETYEQYF
TRBJ2-1 | TRBV24-1 | NA | TRBD1 | TGTGCCACCAGTGATTTAAAGCCCGGACAGGCTAACTACAATGAGCAGTTCTTC | CATSDLKPGQANYNEQFF
TRBJ2-4 | TRBV3-1 | few | NA | TGTGCCACTCAACTGGGACTCCCGACGGGCAAAAACATTCAGTACTTC | CATQLGLPTGKNIQYF
TRBJ2-1 | TRBV27 | NA | TRBD2 | TGTGCCAGCAGTAGCGGGGGAAATTACAATGAGCAGTTCTTC | CASSSGGNYNEQFF
TRBJ2-5 | TRBV21-1 | NA | NA | TGTGCCAGCAGCAAAGAATGGTACAGAGGACTAGCGACACAAGAGACCCAGTACTTC | CASSKEWYRGLATQETQYF
TRBJ2-5 | TRBV13 | NA | TRBD2 | TGTGCCAGCAGCCACGAACTAGCGGGAGGGGAAGAGACCCAGTACTTC | CASSHELAGGEETQYF
TRBJ2-7 | TRBV5-1 | few | NA | TGCGCCAGCAGCGCCCGGGACTTTCTTTTCTACGAGCAGTACTTC | CASSARDFLFYEQYF
TRBJ2-5 | TRBV7-2 | NA | NA | TGTGCCAGCAGCTTAGGCCGAATCCAAGAGACCCAGTACTTC | CASSLGRIQETQYF
TRBJ2-7 | TRBV4-1 | many | TRBD2 | TGCGCCAGCAGCCGAGAAACGGGACTAGCGGGAGTCGAGCAGTACTTC | CASSRETGLAGVEQYF
TRBJ2-3 | TRBV5-1 | NA | TRBD1 | TGCGCCAGCAGCCCCGGACAGGGAGTTTGGGATACGCAGTATTTT | CASSPGQGVWDTQYF
TRBJ2-3 | TRBV20-1 | many | NA | TGCAGTGCTACCGACGGGGCGGGAAGCACAGATACGCAGTATTTT | CSATDGAGSTDTQYF
TRBJ2-5 | TRBV5-1 | few | TRBD1 | TGCGCCAGCAGCATGGGGGACAGGGACTTCGGGGAGACCCAGTACTTC | CASSMGDRDFGETQYF
TRBJ1-4 | TRBV29-1 | few | TRBD1 | TGCAGCGTTCCAGGGGGTCGGGAAAAACTGTTTTTT | CSVPGGREKLFF
TRBJ2-2 | TRBV10-3 | many | NA | TGTGCCATCAGTGGACAAGGCGAGGGCGGGGAGCTGTTTTTT | CAISGQGEGGELFF
TRBJ2-1 | TRBV5-1 | many | TRBD2 | TGCGCCAGCAGCTCGACAGACGTGATAGCGGGCTCCTACAATGAGCAGTTCTTC | CASSSTDVIAGSYNEQFF
TRBJ1-1 | TRBV9 | NA | NA | TGTGCCAGCAGCGACCTATCGGGGGTTGGCACTGAAGCTTTCTTT | CASSDLSGVGTEAFF
TRBJ2-7 | TRBV10-3 | many | NA | TGTGCCATCAGTGAGCCTGACAGGAGCTCCTACGAGCAGTACTTC | CAISEPDRSSYEQYF
TRBJ2-1 | TRBV27 | NA | TRBD2 | TGTGCCAGCAGTTCCGAGCGGGAGGGCCTGAATGAGCAGTTCTTC | CASSSEREGLNEQFF
TRBJ2-1 | TRBV12-3/TRBV12-4 | NA | NA | TGTGCCAGCAGTCGGCCGGGACTTGAGCAGTTCTTC | CASSRPGLEQFF
TRBJ2-7 | TRBV12-3/TRBV12-4 | NA | TRBD2 | TGTGCCAGCAGTTTTTTTAGCGGGCTGTACGAGCAGTACTTC | CASSFFSGLYEQYF
TRBJ2-7 | TRBV7-9 | NA | TRBD1 | TGTGCCAGCAGACCCCTGACAGGGGGGCCCTACGAGCAGTACTTC | CASRPLTGGPYEQYF